These 11 T cell receptor beta chains were all obtained from the same sample, sequenced in a study of T cell repertoires in cytomegalovirus infection. TCRdb reanalysed the reads using MiXCR and keeps one entry per CDR3 protein. The repertoire holds 210,000 or so distinct CDR3 sequences, about 5.9% seen once, with more than 5.5% in the top ten. Sequencing was done on a sample of PBMCs. Receptors originate from a human donor in good health (CMV status not recorded). Some clones in this sample may be carry-over from other donors' samples.

This clonotype was seen ten or more times. The chain recombines TRBV2 with TRBJ2-3; D is unresolved. V lost 1 base to trimming and J lost 4 bases, with 6 bases between them. The V gene's germline CDR1 is SNHLY and CDR2 FYNNEI. The CDR3 is 13 amino acids. CDR3 region: CASSEGVSDTQYF. DNA of the CDR3: TGTGCCAGCAGTGAAGGTGTCTCAGATACGCAGTATTTT. Combining the CDR3 with reference TRBV2 and TRBJ2-3 gives the whole variable domain EPEVTQTPSHQVTQMGQEVILRCVPISNHLYFYWYRQILGQKVEFLVSFYNNEISEKSEIFDDQFSVERPDGSNFTLKIRSTKLEDSAMYFCASSEGVSDTQYFGPGTRLTVL.

This clonotype was seen ten or more times. This rearrangement joins TRBV18 to TRBJ2-7, with 8 nucleotides matching TRBD1. V dropped 3 bases and J dropped 0; count of bases not matched to a gene: 7. The CDR3 sequence is 16 residues long. From germline, CDR1 is KGHSH and CDR2 LQKENI. CDR3 sequence (DNA): TGTGCCAGCTCACCGTCCCGACAGGGGCTCTCCTACGAGCAGTACTTC. It is translated as CASSPSRQGLSYEQYF.

This clonotype was picked up many times. The chain is built from TRBV6-2 or TRBV6-3 and TRBJ2-5, with D possibly matching TRBD1 (6 bases). V shed 3 bases and J shed 4 bases, with 12 bases lying between them. CDR1 MNHEY and CDR2 SVGEGT come from the germline V gene. This CDR3 contains 14 residues. The CDR3 spells CASSYRDKGETQYF. In nucleotides, the CDR3 is TGTGCCAGCAGTTATAGGGACAAAGGAGAGACCCAGTACTTC.

This clonotype was picked up many times. The chain couples TRBV7-8 to TRBJ2-3, with D unresolved. There are 14 residues in the CDR3. Germline V gene data show CDR1 as SGHVS and CDR2 as FQNEAQ. Trimming pared 4 bases from V and 5 bases from J, leaving 13 bases between. The chain's CDR3 is CASSSKWVEDTQYF. CDR3 DNA: TGTGCCAGCAGCTCAAAATGGGTGGAAGATACGCAGTATTTT.

This sequence joins TRBV6-2 or TRBV6-3 and TRBJ2-7; D gene ambiguous. The V end lost 6 bases, the J end lost 4 bases, and 13 bases lay between the germline ends. There are 13 residues in the CDR3. Looked up from germline, CDR1 is MNHEY and CDR2 is SVGEGT. The CDR3 sequence: CASRAGRAYEQYF. CDR3 nucleotide sequence: TGTGCCAGCAGGGCCGGACGGGCTTACGAGCAGTACTTC.

This clonotype appeared many times. This chain joins TRBV29-1 and TRBJ2-1; D is unresolved. The V gene lost 5 bases and the J gene lost 5 bases, with 13 bases spanning the gap. CDR1 and CDR2 (germline): SQVTM, ANQGSEA. CDR3 length equals 13 residues. In DNA form, the CDR3 reads TGCAGCGTTAGGAGCCCTAAGGACAATGAGCAGTTCTTC. It encodes CSVRSPKDNEQFF.

The rearrangement links TRBV7-3 to TRBJ2-1; D call uncertain. The ends were cut back, 5 bases at V and 9 bases at J, with 20 bases in the middle. The CDR3 is made up of 15 amino acids. Per germline, CDR1 SGHTA and CDR2 FQGTGA. CDR3 region: CASSPSGTAGGEQFF. DNA for the CDR3: TGTGCCAGCAGCCCTTCAGGTACAGCAGGTGGTGAGCAGTTCTTC.

With regard to this clonotype: This could be a read error, since a much larger clone is one nucleotide away. The rearrangement joins TRBV20-1 to TRBJ1-2; the D gene is possibly TRBD1 (6 bases). Germline loops: CDR1 DFQATT, CDR2 SNEGSKA (reference sequence). The CDR3 extends over 14 amino acids. Trimming took 5 bases from V and 6 from J, leaving 19 bases between them. For the CDR3, the DNA is TGCAGTGCTGGAGGAATTAGGGGGACCGATGGCTACACCTTC. This sequence encodes CSAGGIRGTDGYTF.

Details on this clonotype: At one boundary the junction diverges from the germline segment, which might be a read error. The rearrangement uses TRBV20-1 and TRBJ1-1, with D unclear. This CDR3 is built from 8 residues. CDR1 is DFQATT, CDR2 SNEGSKA, per germline (reference sequence). CDR3 protein: CSARPTVF. DNA for the CDR3: TGCAGTGCTAGACCTACGGTCTTT.

This clonotype was counted many times. The CDR3 DNA follows: TGTGCCAGCAGCTTAGCCCCCCCGGCAGGTCAAAACATTCAGTACTTC. Its protein product is CASSLAPPAGQNIQYF. The rearrangement joins TRBV7-8 to TRBJ2-4, with D hard to call. V dropped 0 bases and J dropped 5 bases, with 14 bases sitting between them. The CDR3 loop spans 16 amino acids. Germline CDR1 and CDR2: SGHVS and FQNEAQ. Full variable domain (remainder filled in from reference TRBV7-8 and TRBJ2-4): GAGVSQSPRYKVAKRGQDVALRCDPISGHVSLFWYQQALGQGPEFLTYFQNEAQLDKSGLPSDRFFAERPEGSVSTLKIQRTQQEDSAVYLCASSLAPPAGQNIQYFGAGTRLSVL.

This clonotype was seen repeatedly, ten times or more. The chain combines TRBV7-2 with TRBJ1-1; 10 bases fit TRBD1. The germline V gene encodes CDR1 SGHTA and CDR2 FQGNSA. The trim removed 1 base at V and 6 bases at J, leaving 14 bases unmatched. This CDR3 has 18 amino acids. The CDR3 DNA reads TGTGCCAGCAGCTTAGTCACCGGGACAGGGGTTCGGGTCGCTGAAGCTTTCTTT. This gives the protein CASSLVTGTGVRVAEAFF.